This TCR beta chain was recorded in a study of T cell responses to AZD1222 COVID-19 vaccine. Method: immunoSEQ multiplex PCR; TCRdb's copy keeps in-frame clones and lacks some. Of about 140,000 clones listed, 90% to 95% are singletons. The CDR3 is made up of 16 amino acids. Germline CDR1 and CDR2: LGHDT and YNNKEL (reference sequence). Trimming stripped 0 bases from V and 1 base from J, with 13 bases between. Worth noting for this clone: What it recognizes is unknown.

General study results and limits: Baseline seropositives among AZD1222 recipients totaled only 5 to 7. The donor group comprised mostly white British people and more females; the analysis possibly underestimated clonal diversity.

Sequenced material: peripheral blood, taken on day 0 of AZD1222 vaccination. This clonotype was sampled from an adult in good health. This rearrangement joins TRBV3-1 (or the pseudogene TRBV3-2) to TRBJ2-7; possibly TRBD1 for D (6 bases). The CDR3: CASSQDNRDVSYEQYF. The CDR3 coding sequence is TGTGCCAGCAGCCAAGATAACAGGGATGTGTCCTACGAGCAGTACTTC.